These T cell receptor beta chains were read from a single sample in a study of blood T cell repertoires in COVID-19. Some clones are missing from TCRdb's copy, which holds only in-frame ones; the method was immunoSEQ multiplex PCR. The repertoire includes 11,000 or so clones, about two thirds of them detected once, and less than 7.5% sits in the top ten. Specimen: peripheral blood. These receptors all stem from a man in his fifties or sixties with COVID-19, enrolled during active disease. Each CDR3 is given with its conserved first and last residue. D genes are given only for firm matches. The size entry is marked missing in some rows and otherwise reads once, few, many or a size class.

D	V	J	size	DNA	CDR3
NA	TRBV7-9	TRBJ1-5	few	TGTGCCAGCAGCTCAAACAATCAGCCCCAGCATTTT	CASSSNNQPQHF
TRBD2	TRBV2	TRBJ2-1	NA	TGTGCCAGCAGTCCCGGGACTAGCAATGAGCAGTTCTTC	CASSPGTSNEQFF
TRBD1	TRBV5-5	TRBJ2-7	NA	TGTGCCAGCAGCTTACGGACAGGTCACTACGAGCAGTACTTC	CASSLRTGHYEQYF
NA	TRBV2	TRBJ1-1	NA	TGTGCCCGTCAGGATGGGGGAGGACGGACTGAAGCTTTCTTT	CARQDGGGRTEAFF
NA	TRBV7-9	TRBJ1-1	NA	TGTGCCAGCAGCTTAGTTGACATTGAAGCTTTCTTT	CASSLVDIEAFF
NA	TRBV15	TRBJ1-1	NA	TGTGCCACCGCAGGTCCAGGGACTGAAGCTTTCTTT	CATAGPGTEAFF
NA	TRBV5-5	TRBJ2-5	few	TGTGCCAGCAGCTTGGGGCGTGGGGGAGCGGGTGTAGAGACCCAGTACTTC	CASSLGRGGAGVETQYF
NA	TRBV12-3/TRBV12-4	TRBJ1-2	NA	TGTGCCAGCAGTACAGAGAACTATGGCTACACCTTC	CASSTENYGYTF
TRBD1	TRBV7-6	TRBJ1-1	few	TGTGCCAGCAGCTTAAGGGACAGGGGAGGGGAGGACACTGAAGCTTTCTTT	CASSLRDRGGEDTEAFF
NA	TRBV24-1	TRBJ2-3	NA	TGTGCCACCAGTGAGGCGGGGTGGTCGGATACGCAGTATTTT	CATSEAGWSDTQYF
TRBD2	TRBV4-2	TRBJ2-5	NA	TGTGCCAGCAGCCAAGGGGTAGCGGGGGGACTGTACCAAGAGACCCAGTACTTC	CASSQGVAGGLYQETQYF
NA	TRBV4-1	TRBJ2-1	NA	TGCGCCAGCAGCCAGGGTGGGCAGGCGCAACAGCAGTTCTTC	CASSQGGQAQQQFF
NA	TRBV2	TRBJ1-1	NA	TGTGCCAGCACGGAGGCGAACACTGAAGCTTTCTTT	CASTEANTEAFF
NA	TRBV7-3	TRBJ2-2	NA	TGTGCCAGCAGGCCCCAACATACCGGGGAGCTGTTTTTT	CASRPQHTGELFF
NA	TRBV27	TRBJ2-2	once	TGTGCCAGCAGTTTAATCCCCGGCGGGGAGCTGTTTTTT	CASSLIPGGELFF
NA	TRBV11-1	TRBJ2-5	NA	TGTGCCAGCAGCTCGTGGGGCAGGGAAGAGACCCAGTACTTC	CASSSWGREETQYF
TRBD1	TRBV6-2/TRBV6-3	TRBJ1-2	NA	TGTGCCAGCAGTTACAGGGCTACAGGGGGCGATGGCTACACCTTC	CASSYRATGGDGYTF
TRBD2	TRBV6-2/TRBV6-3	TRBJ2-1	once	TGTGCCAGCAGCCGACTAGCGGGATCCTATGAGCAGTTCTTC	CASSRLAGSYEQFF
TRBD2	TRBV7-9	TRBJ2-2	NA	TGTGCCAGCAGCCGGGAGGCGAGGGGCGCGAACACCGGGGAGCTGTTTTTT	CASSREARGANTGELFF
TRBD1	TRBV6-2/TRBV6-3	TRBJ2-7	NA	TGTGCCAGCAGTTACTTAGGACAGGCCTCATACGAGCAGTACTTC	CASSYLGQASYEQYF
TRBD1	TRBV25-1	TRBJ1-1	few	TGTGCCAGCAGTGAATATAAGGGCGGGACAGCTGAAGCTTTCTTT	CASSEYKGGTAEAFF
NA	TRBV6-5	TRBJ1-5	NA	TGTGCCAGCAGTCAATGGGGAAACAGGGATCAGCCCCAGCATTTT	CASSQWGNRDQPQHF
TRBD1	TRBV5-1	TRBJ2-3	NA	TGCGCCAGCAGCTTGGTGGCAGGGGGCTCCTCAGCAGATACGCAGTATTTT	CASSLVAGGSSADTQYF
TRBD1	TRBV5-4	TRBJ1-4	NA	TGTGCCAGCAGCGTATACTACAGGGGGACTAATGAAAAACTGTTTTTT	CASSVYYRGTNEKLFF
NA	TRBV9	TRBJ1-5	once	TGTGCCAGCAGCGTAGGCCAGGTTGAACAGCCCCAGCATTTT	CASSVGQVEQPQHF
NA	TRBV5-5	TRBJ1-1	NA	TGTGCCAGCAGCTTTGCTATAACTGAAGCTTTCTTT	CASSFAITEAFF
NA	TRBV27	TRBJ2-1	few	TGTGCCAGCAGTTTATACGGAGGTTGGAATGAGCAGTTCTTC	CASSLYGGWNEQFF
NA	TRBV28	TRBJ2-5	NA	TGTGCCAGCAGTCCAGGGGGGTACCAAGAGACCCAGTACTTC	CASSPGGYQETQYF
TRBD2	TRBV3-1/TRBV3-2	TRBJ2-5	NA	TGTGCCAGCAGCCCGAGCCTAGCGGGAGTAATAAGAGAGACCCAGTACTTC	CASSPSLAGVIRETQYF
TRBD2	TRBV6-4	TRBJ2-3	NA	TGTGCCAGCAGTGCCTCAGCGGGAGGAGGCACAGATACGCAGTATTTT	CASSASAGGGTDTQYF
NA	TRBV7-9	TRBJ2-7	NA	TGTGCCAGCAGCTTAGTTCAGGGAAGCTCCTACGAGCAGTACTTC	CASSLVQGSSYEQYF
NA	TRBV6-5	TRBJ2-3	NA	TGTGCCAGCAGCTCGCGTCCTACCCTAAAGGATACGCAGTATTTT	CASSSRPTLKDTQYF
NA	TRBV18	TRBJ2-6	NA	TGTGCCAGCTCCCAGGGGAAAGGAGGGGCCAACGTCCTGACTTTC	CASSQGKGGANVLTF
NA	TRBV29-1	TRBJ2-7	NA	TGCAGCGTTCCCCCCTCGAGCTCCTACGAGCAGTACTTC	CSVPPSSSYEQYF
TRBD1	TRBV9	TRBJ1-1	NA	TGTGCCAGCAGCGTAGGCCGGGACAGGGGGCCAGCTTTCTTT	CASSVGRDRGPAFF
NA	TRBV5-6	TRBJ1-5	NA	TGTGCCAGCAGCTTCTTCGGCGTGGTTCGCAGGGGAGAGCCCCAGCATTTT	CASSFFGVVRRGEPQHF
NA	TRBV3-1/TRBV3-2	TRBJ1-3	NA	TGTGCCAGCAGCCCCAACTCTGGAAACACCATATATTTT	CASSPNSGNTIYF
NA	TRBV7-2	TRBJ1-5	NA	TGTGCCAGCAGCGTCCAGGTTGATCAGCCCCAGCATTTT	CASSVQVDQPQHF
NA	TRBV12-5	TRBJ2-5	NA	TGTGCTAGTGGTACAGGGGAGACCCAGTACTTC	CASGTGETQYF
NA	TRBV25-1	TRBJ2-2	once	TGTGCCAGCAGGGGGGGGCGTGGCACCGGGGAGCTGTTTTTT	CASRGGRGTGELFF
NA	TRBV4-3	TRBJ2-2	NA	TGCGCCAGCAGCCAAGATCTGGGGCGAGACACCGGGGAGCTGTTTTTT	CASSQDLGRDTGELFF
TRBD1	TRBV14	TRBJ2-7	NA	TGTGCCAGCAGCACACTAGGGACAGGGGACGGCGAGCAGTACTTC	CASSTLGTGDGEQYF
NA	TRBV9	TRBJ1-2	NA	TGTGCCAGCGGGACAAAAAACTATGGCTACACCTTC	CASGTKNYGYTF
TRBD2	TRBV9	TRBJ2-3	once	TGTGCCAGCAGCGTAGAAACTAGCGGGAGTGCGGATACGCAGTATTTT	CASSVETSGSADTQYF
NA	TRBV7-9	TRBJ1-2	NA	TGTGCCAGCAGCGCAACCTTGGGGGGAGCGGGGGCGACCAACTATGGCTACACCTTC	CASSATLGGAGATNYGYTF
NA	TRBV5-1	TRBJ1-1	NA	TGCGCCAGCAGCCCCGCTGGGGCGTCTATGAACACTGAAGCTTTCTTT	CASSPAGASMNTEAFF
TRBD1	TRBV13	TRBJ1-1	once	TGTGCCAGCAGCGAAGCCTACAGGGGAGGCACTGAAGCTTTCTTT	CASSEAYRGGTEAFF
TRBD2	TRBV9	TRBJ2-1	NA	TGTGCCAGCAGCTCCTCCGGGACTAGCGGGTCCAATGAGCAGTTCTTC	CASSSSGTSGSNEQFF
TRBD1	TRBV6-5	TRBJ1-1	NA	TGTGCCAGCAGCTCCACAAGGGGGCGCACTGAAGCTTTCTTT	CASSSTRGRTEAFF
NA	TRBV25-1	TRBJ1-6	few	TGTGCCAGCAGTGAATATATCCGAGGGGGGGCGAAAACCCTCCACTTT	CASSEYIRGGAKTLHF
TRBD1	TRBV5-4	TRBJ2-2	once	TGTGCCAGCAGCTTGGGGGACAGGGGATACACCGGGGAGCTGTTTTTT	CASSLGDRGYTGELFF
NA	TRBV28	TRBJ1-2	NA	TGTGCCAGCAGTTTAACCCTTGGAGAGGGTTTGGCGCGGGGCTACACCTTC	CASSLTLGEGLARGYTF
TRBD1	TRBV6-6	TRBJ1-1	NA	TGTGCCAGCAGTTACCCCGGGACAGGGAACACTGAAGCTTTCTTT	CASSYPGTGNTEAFF
TRBD2	TRBV29-1	TRBJ2-3	few	TGCAGCGTCCGAGGACTAGCCGCAGATACGCAGTATTTT	CSVRGLAADTQYF
TRBD1	TRBV25-1	TRBJ2-2	NA	TGTGCCAGCAGTGAGGGACAGTCTTCCACCGGGGAGCTGTTTTTT	CASSEGQSSTGELFF
NA	TRBV29-1	TRBJ1-3	NA	TGCAGCGTTGAAAAGGGGTCTGGAAACACCATATATTTT	CSVEKGSGNTIYF
TRBD1	TRBV6-6	TRBJ2-2	NA	TGTGCCAGCAGAGGAACGGGACAGGCGAACACCGGGGAGCTGTTTTTT	CASRGTGQANTGELFF
TRBD1	TRBV12-3/TRBV12-4	TRBJ2-7	NA	TGTGCCAGCAGAGGGACAGCCCCCTACGAGCAGTACTTC	CASRGTAPYEQYF
NA	TRBV2	TRBJ1-2	NA	TGTGCCAGCTCGGGGGGCCCTAACTATGGCTACACCTTC	CASSGGPNYGYTF